Listed below are T cell receptor beta chains from one sample, sequenced in a study of OX40 agonist ivuxolimab in advanced cancers. Assay used: immunoSEQ multiplex PCR; TCRdb lists only in-frame clones, some missing. There are over 45,000 clones in the sample; around 83% occur only once, and under 6% lies in the top ten. The input for sequencing was CD4+ or CD8+ T cells sorted from blood, taken in a trial of the OX40 agonist ivuxolimab. These receptor sequences come from an adult with an advanced solid tumor such as melanoma, head and neck, liver or kidney cancer. CDR3s include the opening cysteine and the closing phenylalanine or tryptophan. The order of the fields is J gene, D gene, CDR3 length, clone size, V gene, CDR3 DNA, CDR3 protein. D genes are given only for firm matches. Part of the rows lack a size; the others show once, few, many or a class for expanded clones.

J gene: TRBJ2-7; D gene: TRBD1; CDR3 length: 15; clone size: once; V gene: TRBV7-2; CDR3 DNA: TGTGCCAGCAGCTTAGCAGGGACAGGGGACAGCGAGCAGTACTTC; CDR3 protein: CASSLAGTGDSEQYF
J gene: TRBJ1-3; D gene: TRBD1; CDR3 length: 15; clone size: .; V gene: TRBV15; CDR3 DNA: TGTGCCACTCGCCGGGACAGGGGATCTGGAAACATCTTATATTTT; CDR3 protein: CATRRDRGSGNILYF
J gene: TRBJ2-4; D gene: TRBD1; CDR3 length: 16; clone size: .; V gene: TRBV5-1; CDR3 DNA: TGCGCCAGCAGCTTGGTCGGGGACAGGGGCCAAAACATTCAGTACTTC; CDR3 protein: CASSLVGDRGQNIQYF
J gene: TRBJ2-3; D gene: TRBD2; CDR3 length: 15; clone size: .; V gene: TRBV5-1; CDR3 DNA: TGCGCCAGCAGCCACGGGACTAGCGGTACAGATACGCAGTATTTT; CDR3 protein: CASSHGTSGTDTQYF
J gene: TRBJ1-5; D gene: .; CDR3 length: 16; clone size: .; V gene: TRBV11-3; CDR3 DNA: TGTGCCAGCAGCCCCCCCCGGGGGACGCGGAATCAGCCCCAGCATTTT; CDR3 protein: CASSPPRGTRNQPQHF
J gene: TRBJ2-5; D gene: .; CDR3 length: 14; clone size: once; V gene: TRBV11-2; CDR3 DNA: TGTGCCAGCAGCTTAGTTCCCAGCCAAGAGACCCAGTACTTC; CDR3 protein: CASSLVPSQETQYF
J gene: TRBJ2-1; D gene: TRBD2; CDR3 length: 16; clone size: .; V gene: TRBV5-8; CDR3 DNA: TGTGCCAGCAGCTTGGGACTAGCGGGGGAATACAATGAGCAGTTCTTC; CDR3 protein: CASSLGLAGEYNEQFF
J gene: TRBJ2-2; D gene: .; CDR3 length: 17; clone size: once; V gene: TRBV7-8; CDR3 DNA: TGTGCCAGCAGCACTCCCTCCCGGACAACAGACACCGGGGAGCTGTTTTTT; CDR3 protein: CASSTPSRTTDTGELFF
J gene: TRBJ2-7; D gene: TRBD2; CDR3 length: 14; clone size: .; V gene: TRBV7-8; CDR3 DNA: TGTGCCAGCAGCGCCGGGACTAGCGGCTACGAGCAGTACTTC; CDR3 protein: CASSAGTSGYEQYF
J gene: TRBJ2-5; D gene: .; CDR3 length: 13; clone size: .; V gene: TRBV27; CDR3 DNA: TGTGCCAGCAGCAACCGACTAGAAGAGACCCAGTACTTC; CDR3 protein: CASSNRLEETQYF
J gene: TRBJ1-3; D gene: .; CDR3 length: 13; clone size: .; V gene: TRBV7-9; CDR3 DNA: TGTGCCAGCAGCTTATTAGTGAAAAACACCATATATTTT; CDR3 protein: CASSLLVKNTIYF
J gene: TRBJ2-1; D gene: TRBD2; CDR3 length: 16; clone size: .; V gene: TRBV7-9; CDR3 DNA: TGTGCCAGCAGCTTAGGTCGACTGCGGGGGGGACGAGAGCAGTTCTTC; CDR3 protein: CASSLGRLRGGREQFF